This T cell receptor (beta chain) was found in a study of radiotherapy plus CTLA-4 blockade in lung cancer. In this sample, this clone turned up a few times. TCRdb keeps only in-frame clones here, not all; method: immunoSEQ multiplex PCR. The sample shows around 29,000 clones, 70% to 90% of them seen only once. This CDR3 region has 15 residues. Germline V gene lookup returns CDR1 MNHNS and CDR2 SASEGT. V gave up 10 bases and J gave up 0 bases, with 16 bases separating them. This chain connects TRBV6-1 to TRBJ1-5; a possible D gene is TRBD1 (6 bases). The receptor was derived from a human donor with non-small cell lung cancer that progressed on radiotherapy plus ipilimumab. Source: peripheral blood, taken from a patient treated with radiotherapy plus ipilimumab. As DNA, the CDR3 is TGTGCCACCTTGACAGGTCCCTATAGCAATCAGCCCCAGCATTTT. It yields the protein CATLTGPYSNQPQHF.